These T cell receptor beta chains were read from a single sample in a study of T cell responses to AZD1222 COVID-19 vaccine. Only in-frame clones appear in the TCRdb table, and some are missing; sequencing was by immunoSEQ multiplex PCR. This repertoire shows 35,000 to 50,000 clones, about four fifths found once; its top ten account for about 22%. The starting material was peripheral blood, obtained 28 days after the second dose of the MenACWY control vaccine. The receptor set was obtained from an adult who received the MenACWY meningococcal vaccine as a control. Both conserved end residues are part of each CDR3. The D gene is left open where the match is weak. A clone size is listed for some rows: how often the clone was seen (once, few, many), or a class if it is expanded.

abundance	d_gene	j_gene	v_gene	CDR3aa	CDR3nt
.	.	TRBJ1-2	TRBV3-1/TRBV3-2	CASSQDGRVMANTF	TGTGCCAGCAGCCAAGATGGCCGGGTAATGGCTAACACCTTC
once	.	TRBJ1-5	TRBV5-5	CASSLGHGIGNQPQHF	TGTGCCAGCAGTTTGGGACATGGTATTGGCAATCAGCCCCAGCATTTT
.	.	TRBJ2-2	TRBV6-4	CEPQGRRRLAQVAGELFF	TGTGAGCCACAGGGCCGACGGCGACTAGCCCAAGTAGCCGGGGAGCTGTTTTTT
.	TRBD1	TRBJ1-2	TRBV7-8	CASRGTGRYGYTF	TGTGCCAGCAGGGGGACAGGGCGATATGGCTACACCTTC
.	.	TRBJ1-3	TRBV10-2	CASSALQGLSGNTIYF	TGCGCCAGCAGTGCATTACAGGGCCTCTCTGGAAACACCATATATTTT
.	.	TRBJ1-2	TRBV28	CASSLWGGRDGYTF	TGTGCCAGCAGTTTATGGGGGGGGCGGGATGGCTACACCTTC
.	TRBD2	TRBJ2-3	TRBV5-5	CASSLEVAGGPRDTQYF	TGTGCCAGCAGCTTGGAGGTAGCGGGGGGCCCCAGGGATACGCAGTATTTT
once	.	TRBJ1-5	TRBV19	CASSVNSDDQPQHF	TGTGCCAGTAGTGTCAACAGCGACGATCAGCCCCAGCATTTT
.	.	TRBJ1-6	TRBV25-1	CASRIGTDYSPLHF	TGTGCCAGCAGAATAGGGACTGACTATTCACCCCTCCACTTT
.	TRBD1	TRBJ1-5	TRBV28	CASRTPGPGGQPQHF	TGTGCCAGCAGAACACCGGGGCCAGGGGGTCAGCCCCAGCATTTT
.	.	TRBJ1-1	TRBV10-2	CASRPGHGVLGTEAFF	TGCGCCAGCAGGCCGGGACACGGAGTTTTGGGCACTGAAGCTTTCTTT
.	TRBD1	TRBJ1-2	TRBV15	CATSRDRGRGNPNYGYTF	TGTGCCACCAGCAGAGATAGGGGCAGGGGGAACCCTAACTATGGCTACACCTTC
.	TRBD1	TRBJ1-4	TRBV5-4	CASSPGTGGDEKLFF	TGTGCCAGCAGCCCAGGGACAGGGGGGGATGAAAAACTGTTTTTT
once	.	TRBJ2-5	TRBV12-3/TRBV12-4	CASSKEETQYF	TGTGCCAGCAGTAAGGAAGAGACCCAGTACTTC
few	TRBD2	TRBJ2-5	TRBV7-9	CASSPRGLAGGQETQYF	TGTGCCAGCAGCCCAAGGGGACTAGCGGGGGGCCAAGAGACCCAGTACTTC
.	.	TRBJ2-3	TRBV30	CAWDDGRSRTDTQYF	TGTGCCTGGGACGATGGGCGGAGCCGCACAGATACGCAGTATTTT
once	.	TRBJ1-2	TRBV7-8	CASSSDSDYTF	TGTGCCAGCAGCTCAGACAGTGACTACACCTTC
.	TRBD1	TRBJ1-2	TRBV10-1	CASSAGTGTSNYGYTF	TGCGCCAGCAGTGCCGGGACAGGGACAAGTAACTATGGCTACACCTTC
.	TRBD1	TRBJ1-1	TRBV3-1/TRBV3-2	CASSQAPDRTNTEAFF	TGTGCCAGCAGCCAAGCCCCGGACAGGACGAACACTGAAGCTTTCTTT
.	.	TRBJ1-4	TRBV7-2	CASSPGGVGGEKLFF	TGTGCCAGCAGCCCCGGCGGTGTCGGAGGAGAAAAACTGTTTTTT
.	.	TRBJ1-1	TRBV9	CASSVATGNAEAFF	TGTGCCAGCAGCGTAGCTACAGGGAATGCTGAAGCTTTCTTT
.	TRBD1	TRBJ1-6	TRBV2	CASSSGTGVGPLHF	TGTGCCAGCAGTTCCGGGACAGGGGTGGGGCCCCTCCACTTT
.	.	TRBJ1-3	TRBV19	CASKPKLDAGNTIYF	TGTGCCAGTAAACCTAAATTGGACGCTGGAAACACCATATATTTT
.	.	TRBJ1-5	TRBV2	CASRSTLNQPQHF	TGTGCCAGCAGATCGACACTAAATCAGCCCCAGCATTTT
.	.	TRBJ1-4	TRBV28	CASSPASMASNEKLFF	TGTGCCAGCAGTCCGGCTTCCATGGCCTCTAATGAAAAACTGTTTTTT
.	.	TRBJ1-5	TRBV16	CASSQSGAGRYSNQPQHF	TGTGCCAGCAGCCAATCAGGGGCTGGAAGGTATAGCAATCAGCCCCAGCATTTT
.	.	TRBJ2-1	TRBV12-3/TRBV12-4	CASRGTGAGEQFF	TGTGCCAGCAGGGGGACGGGGGCAGGTGAGCAGTTCTTC
once	.	TRBJ1-1	TRBV25-1	CASRASGSNTEAFF	TGTGCCAGCAGGGCCTCAGGGTCGAACACTGAAGCTTTCTTT
once	.	TRBJ2-7	TRBV6-2/TRBV6-3	CASSRDLKDYEQYF	TGTGCCAGCAGTCGGGACTTGAAGGACTACGAGCAGTACTTC
.	TRBD1	TRBJ2-1	TRBV5-1	CASSIQPGTGNNEQFF	TGCGCCAGCAGCATACAACCCGGGACAGGAAACAATGAGCAGTTCTTC
.	TRBD1	TRBJ2-3	TRBV19	CASKARRDRASDTQYF	TGTGCCAGTAAAGCAAGGAGGGACAGGGCATCAGATACGCAGTATTTT
.	TRBD2	TRBJ2-1	TRBV2	CASTTSGSVNEQFF	TGTGCCAGCACCACTAGCGGGAGTGTCAATGAGCAGTTCTTC